This T cell receptor beta chain was found in a study of blood T cells in healthy people across ages. The sample holds a few counts of this clonotype. It was with a sample-barcoded 5' primer and a J-beta primer mix that a second PCR of roughly 6 to 12 cycles was run. MiXCR, applied by TCRdb to the 5' RACE reads, yields one record per CDR3 protein. The sample lists about 840,000 distinct CDR3 sequences; about 29% were seen once. Trimming at V came to 2 bases and at J to 6 bases, leaving 7 bases not matched to a gene. CDR1 and CDR2 from the germline V gene are SEHNR and FQNEAQ (reference sequence). The CDR3 loop spans 16 amino acids. These data were also reused for a study on T cells of mothers and their children.

Sample: blood. The receptor was derived from a woman in her forties in good health. The V call is TRBV7-9, the J call TRBJ1-6, with 7 bases identical to TRBD1. The CDR3 protein is CASSLMGTVANSPLHF. In nucleotides, the CDR3 is TGTGCCAGCAGCTTAATGGGGACAGTTGCTAATTCACCCCTCCACTTT.